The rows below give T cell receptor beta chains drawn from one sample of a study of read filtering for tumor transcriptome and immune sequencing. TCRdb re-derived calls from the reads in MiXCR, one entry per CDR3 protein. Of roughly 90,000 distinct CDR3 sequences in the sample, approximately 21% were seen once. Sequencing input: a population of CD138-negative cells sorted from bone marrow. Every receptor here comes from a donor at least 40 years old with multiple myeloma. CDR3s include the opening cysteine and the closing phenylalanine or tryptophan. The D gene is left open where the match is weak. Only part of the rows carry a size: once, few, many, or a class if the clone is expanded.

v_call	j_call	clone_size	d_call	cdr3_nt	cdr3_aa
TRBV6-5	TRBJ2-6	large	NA	TGTGCCATCAGTGATATGGGCAGGTATAGCGTCCTGACTTTC	CAISDMGRYSVLTF
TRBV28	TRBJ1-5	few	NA	TGTGCCAGCAGGCCCCCTATAGGGTATCAGCCCCAGCATTTT	CASRPPIGYQPQHF
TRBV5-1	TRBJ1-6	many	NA	TGCGCCAGCAGCCAGGACCCGGCGAGTAGTTCACCCCTCCACTTT	CASSQDPASSSPLHF
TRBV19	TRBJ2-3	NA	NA	TGTGCCAGTATCGGGAGTTGGACAGATACGCAGTATTTT	CASIGSWTDTQYF
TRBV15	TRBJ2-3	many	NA	TGTGCCACCAGCAGAGGGAACGCGGGTAACACAGATACGCAGTATTTT	CATSRGNAGNTDTQYF
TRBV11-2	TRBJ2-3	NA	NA	TGTGCCAGCAGCTTAGTTTGGGCGGGACTCACAGATACGCAGTATTTT	CASSLVWAGLTDTQYF
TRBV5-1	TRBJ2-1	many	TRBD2	TGCGCCAGCAGCTTTTCGACTAGCGGGGGGGAAAAGGGTGAGCAGTTCTTC	CASSFSTSGGEKGEQFF
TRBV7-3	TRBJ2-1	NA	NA	TGTGCCAGCAGCTTAGGGGGTCGCGCCTACAATGAGCAGTTCTTC	CASSLGGRAYNEQFF
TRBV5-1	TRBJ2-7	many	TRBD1	TGCGCCAGCAGCCCGCCGGGACAGGGGAAAGAGCAGTACTTC	CASSPPGQGKEQYF
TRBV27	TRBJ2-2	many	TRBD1	TGTGCCAGCTACAGGGGCAACACCGGGGAGCTGTTTTTT	CASYRGNTGELFF
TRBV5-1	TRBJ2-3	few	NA	TGCGCCAGCAGCTTGGGTCCCGCGGGGAGCGATACGCAGTATTTT	CASSLGPAGSDTQYF
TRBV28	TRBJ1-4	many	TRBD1	TGTGCCAGCAGGGAGGAGGGGACAGGGAATGAAAAACTGTTTTTT	CASREEGTGNEKLFF
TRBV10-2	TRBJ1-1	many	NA	TGCGCCAGCAGCGAGGGAATAACTGAAGCTTTCTTT	CASSEGITEAFF
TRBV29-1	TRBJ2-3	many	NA	TGCAGCGGATCCCCAGGGGCAGATACGCAGTATTTT	CSGSPGADTQYF
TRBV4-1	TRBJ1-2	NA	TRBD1	TGCGCCAGCAGCCAGAACAAGGGGGCGCATGGCTACACCTTC	CASSQNKGAHGYTF
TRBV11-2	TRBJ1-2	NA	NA	TGTGCCAGCAGCTTAGCGGGTTTTAACTATGGCTACACCTTC	CASSLAGFNYGYTF
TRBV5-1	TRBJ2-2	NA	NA	TGCGCCAGCAGCTTGGCGGGGGCGGACGGGGAGCTGTTTTTT	CASSLAGADGELFF
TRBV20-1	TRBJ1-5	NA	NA	TGCAGTGCTAGAGAAGGGGGTAGCAATCAGCCCCAGCATTTT	CSAREGGSNQPQHF
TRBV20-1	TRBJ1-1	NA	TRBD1	TGCAGTGCCAACCCCGAGACAGGGGCGGGTAGTACTGAAGCTTTCTTT	CSANPETGAGSTEAFF
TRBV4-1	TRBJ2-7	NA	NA	TGCGCCAGCAGCCAAGAATATGTCGGGGCACCCGGGGAGCAGTACTTC	CASSQEYVGAPGEQYF
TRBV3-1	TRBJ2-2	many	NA	TGTGCCAGCAGCCGGAGGATCGGGGAGCTGTTTTTT	CASSRRIGELFF
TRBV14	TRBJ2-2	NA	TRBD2	TGTGCCAGCAGGCGGGGGTCGAACACCGGGGAGCTGTTTTTT	CASRRGSNTGELFF
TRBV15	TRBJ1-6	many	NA	TGTGCCACCAGCAGAGATTTGGACTCCTATAATTCACCCCTCCACTTT	CATSRDLDSYNSPLHF
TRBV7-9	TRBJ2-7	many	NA	TGTGCCAGCAGCTTAGCAGGGGACTACGAGCAGTACTTC	CASSLAGDYEQYF
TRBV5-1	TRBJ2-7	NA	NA	TGCGCCAGGTCCCTTCAGCGGGACAGCTACTACGAGCAGTACTTC	CARSLQRDSYYEQYF
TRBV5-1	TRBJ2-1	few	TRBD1	TGCGCCAGCGGAAGACAGGGGTTGGACAATGAGCAGTTCTTC	CASGRQGLDNEQFF
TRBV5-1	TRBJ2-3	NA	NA	TGCGCCAGCAGCTTGTGGCGGTCGCAGAGTACGCAGTATTTT	CASSLWRSQSTQYF
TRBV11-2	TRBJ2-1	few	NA	TGTGCCAGCAGTTCCCAGGCGGTGGGTGAGCAGTTCTTC	CASSSQAVGEQFF
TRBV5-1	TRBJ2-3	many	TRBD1	TGCGCCAGCAGTTCATCCGGGACAGGGGGATACTTCACAGATACGCAGTATTTT	CASSSSGTGGYFTDTQYF
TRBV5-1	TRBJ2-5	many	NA	TGCGCCAGCAGCTTACTATCAACGCTAGAGACCCAGTACTTC	CASSLLSTLETQYF
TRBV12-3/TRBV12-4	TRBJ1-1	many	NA	TGTGCCAGCAGTTTGGCAGGGAGATCAACTGAAGCTTTCTTT	CASSLAGRSTEAFF
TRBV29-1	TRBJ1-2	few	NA	TGCAGTCCGGGGGGGGGCGCGGATGGCTACACCTTC	CSPGGGADGYTF
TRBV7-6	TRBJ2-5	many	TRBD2	TGTGCCAGCAGCTTGTCACCGGGAGGGAAGACCCAGTACTTC	CASSLSPGGKTQYF
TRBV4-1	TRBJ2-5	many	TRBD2	TGCGCCAGCAGCCCACATACGTCTAGCGGGGGGCAAGAGACCCAGTACTTC	CASSPHTSSGGQETQYF
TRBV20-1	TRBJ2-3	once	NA	TGCGGTACTGACAGGACTTTCGGGGGTACGCAGAATTTT	CGTDRTFGGTQNF
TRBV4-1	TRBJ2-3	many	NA	TGCGCCAGCAGCCAAGATGGGGTGGGCACAGATACGCAGTATTTT	CASSQDGVGTDTQYF
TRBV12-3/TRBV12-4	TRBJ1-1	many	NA	TGTGCCAGCAGTTGGGACGGGGGATATGACACTGAAGCTTTCTTT	CASSWDGGYDTEAFF
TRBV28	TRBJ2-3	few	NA	TGTGCCAGTTGTAACGGGGGATGGAGCACAGATACGCAGTATTTT	CASCNGGWSTDTQYF
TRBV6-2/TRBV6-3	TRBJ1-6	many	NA	TGTGCCACCCTGAGGGGGGAGGGTTCACCCCTCCACTTT	CATLRGEGSPLHF
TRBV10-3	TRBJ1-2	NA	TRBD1	TGTGCCCTCAGGTCCGGGACAGGGTCTTCCTATGGCTACACCTTC	CALRSGTGSSYGYTF
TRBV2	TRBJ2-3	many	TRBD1	TGTGCCAGCAATGACAGGGGGGGCACAGATACGCAGTATTTT	CASNDRGGTDTQYF
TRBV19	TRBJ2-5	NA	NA	TGTGCCAGTAGTACGTTAAATCACGAGACCCAGTACTTC	CASSTLNHETQYF